One T cell receptor (beta chain) is described in this entry. These data belong to a study of cytomegalovirus exposure and HLA in healthy donors. Assay: immunoSEQ multiplex PCR; the TCRdb copy retains only in-frame clones and omits some. Among about 190,000 clones listed, 86% were seen once. The CDR3 is made up of 12 amino acids. V shed 8 bases and J 5 bases; nucleotides not matched to a gene: 2. From germline, CDR1 is MNHEY and CDR2 SMNVEV (reference sequence). The sequencing sample was made of PBMCs. The receptor's source is a woman in her late teens or twenties in good health and CMV-seronegative. The V call is TRBV27, the J call TRBJ2-7, with 11 bases matching TRBD1. This chain's CDR3 is CASRDRGDEQYF. In DNA form, the CDR3 reads TGTGCCAGCCGGGACAGGGGGGACGAGCAGTACTTC.